This T cell receptor beta chain comes out of a study of CD8+ T cells in alopecia areata. Across the whole study: Each day, treated patients took oral tofacitinib twice, at 5 to 10 mg per dose. General observations from the study: Scalp samples also yield sequences of resident alphabeta T cells from normal skin.

Regarding this clone: Its antigen is currently unknown.

Trimming removed 4 bases from V and 6 bases from J, with 13 bases in between. The length of the CDR3 is 12 residues. CDR1 GTSNPN and CDR2 SVGIG come from the germline V gene (reference sequence). RNA was isolated and reverse transcribed to cDNA, the sequencing template. Profiled with immunoSEQ multiplex PCR; TCRdb holds only in-frame clones, not every one. The sample shows about 97,000 clones, less than 50% of them seen only once. Researchers took lesional scalp punch biopsies and peripheral blood from people who were alopecia areata patients. The source is a human donor with alopecia areata. The sample taken for sequencing was CD4+ T cells sorted from blood. V usage is TRBV30 and J usage is TRBJ2-7, with D possibly matching TRBD2 (6 bases). Here the CDR3 DNA reads TGTGCCTGGACTAGCGTCGGTTCCGAGCAGTACTTC. Residues: CAWTSVGSEQYF.